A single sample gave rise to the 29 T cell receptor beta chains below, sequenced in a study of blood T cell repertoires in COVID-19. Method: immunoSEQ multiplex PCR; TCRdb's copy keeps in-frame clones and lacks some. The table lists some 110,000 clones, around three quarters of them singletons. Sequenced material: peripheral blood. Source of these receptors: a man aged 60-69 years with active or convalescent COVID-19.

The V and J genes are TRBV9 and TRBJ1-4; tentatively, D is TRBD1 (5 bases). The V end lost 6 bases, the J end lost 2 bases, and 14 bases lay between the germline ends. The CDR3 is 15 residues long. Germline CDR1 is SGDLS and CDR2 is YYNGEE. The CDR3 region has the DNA TGTGCCAGCACTCCTCGGGGGTCGACTAATGAAAAACTGTTTTTT. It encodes CASTPRGSTNEKLFF. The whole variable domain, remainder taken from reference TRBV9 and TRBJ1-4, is DSGVTQTPKHLITATGQRVTLRCSPRSGDLSVYWYQQSLDQGLQFLIQYYNGEERAKGNILERFSAQQFPDLHSELNLSSLELGDSALYFCASTPRGSTNEKLFFGSGTQLSVL.

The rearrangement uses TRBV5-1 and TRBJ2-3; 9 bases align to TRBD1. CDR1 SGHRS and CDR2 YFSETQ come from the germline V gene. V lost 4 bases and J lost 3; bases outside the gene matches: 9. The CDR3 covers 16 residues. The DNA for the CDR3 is TGCGCCAGCAGCGAGGGACAGGGCTTTTTTACAGATACGCAGTATTTT. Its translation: CASSEGQGFFTDTQYF. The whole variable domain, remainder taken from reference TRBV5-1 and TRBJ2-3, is KAGVTQTPRYLIKTRGQQVTLSCSPISGHRSVSWYQQTPGQGLQFLFEYFSETQRNKGNFPGRFSGRQFSNSRSEMNVSTLELGDSALYLCASSEGQGFFTDTQYFGPGTRLTVL.

DNA of the CDR3: TGTGCCAGCACCCCGCGGACAGGAACAGATACGCAGTATTTT. Translation gives CASTPRTGTDTQYF. The chain links TRBV28 to TRBJ2-3, with TRBD1 matching 7 bases. The junction had 7 bases not matched to a gene; V was cut back by 7 bases and J by 3 bases. This CDR3 comprises 14 residues. CDR1 is MDHEN, CDR2 SYDVKM, per germline.

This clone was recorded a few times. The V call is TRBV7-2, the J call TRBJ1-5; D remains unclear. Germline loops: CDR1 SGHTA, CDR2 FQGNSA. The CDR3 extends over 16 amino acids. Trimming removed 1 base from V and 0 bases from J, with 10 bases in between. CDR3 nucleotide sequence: TGTGCCAGCAGCTTAGATAGCGGTCATAGCAATCAGCCCCAGCATTTT. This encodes CASSLDSGHSNQPQHF.

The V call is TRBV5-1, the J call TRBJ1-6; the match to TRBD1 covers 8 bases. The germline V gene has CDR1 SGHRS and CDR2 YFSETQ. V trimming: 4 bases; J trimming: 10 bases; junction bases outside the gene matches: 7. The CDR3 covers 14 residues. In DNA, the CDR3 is TGCGCCAGCAGCGAGACAGGGGAGCGGTCACCCCTCCACTTT. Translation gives CASSETGERSPLHF. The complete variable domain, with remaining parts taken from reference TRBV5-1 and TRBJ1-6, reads KAGVTQTPRYLIKTRGQQVTLSCSPISGHRSVSWYQQTPGQGLQFLFEYFSETQRNKGNFPGRFSGRQFSNSRSEMNVSTLELGDSALYLCASSETGERSPLHFGNGTRLTVT.

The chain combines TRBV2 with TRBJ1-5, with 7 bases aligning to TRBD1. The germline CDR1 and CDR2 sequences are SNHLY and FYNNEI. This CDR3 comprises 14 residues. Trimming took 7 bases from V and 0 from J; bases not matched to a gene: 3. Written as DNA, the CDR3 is TGTGCCAGCAACTGGGACAGTAGCAATCAGCCCCAGCATTTT. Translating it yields CASNWDSSNQPQHF. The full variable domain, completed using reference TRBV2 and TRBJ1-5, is EPEVTQTPSHQVTQMGQEVILRCVPISNHLYFYWYRQILGQKVEFLVSFYNNEISEKSEIFDDQFSVERPDGSNFTLKIRSTKLEDSAMYFCASNWDSSNQPQHFGDGTRLSIL.

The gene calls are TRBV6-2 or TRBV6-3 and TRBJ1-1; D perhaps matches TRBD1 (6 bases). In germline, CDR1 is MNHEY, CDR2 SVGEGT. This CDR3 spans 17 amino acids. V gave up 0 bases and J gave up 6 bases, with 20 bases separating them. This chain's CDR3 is CASSYSPGSGVTSEAFF. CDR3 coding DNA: TGTGCCAGCAGTTACTCGCCTGGGTCAGGGGTGACCTCTGAAGCTTTCTTT.

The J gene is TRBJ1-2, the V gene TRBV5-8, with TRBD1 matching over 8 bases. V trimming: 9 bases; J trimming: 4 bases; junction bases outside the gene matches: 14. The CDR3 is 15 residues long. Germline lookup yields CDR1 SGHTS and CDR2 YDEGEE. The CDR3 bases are TGTGCCACTAGCTTGAATCAGGGGGCATCCTATGGCTACACCTTC. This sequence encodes CATSLNQGASYGYTF. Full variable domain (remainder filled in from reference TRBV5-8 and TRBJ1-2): EAGVTQSPTHLIKTRGQQATLRCSPISGHTSVYWYQQALGLGLQFLLWYDEGEERNRGNFPPRFSGRQFPNYSSELNVNALELEDSALYLCATSLNQGASYGYTFGSGTRLTVV.

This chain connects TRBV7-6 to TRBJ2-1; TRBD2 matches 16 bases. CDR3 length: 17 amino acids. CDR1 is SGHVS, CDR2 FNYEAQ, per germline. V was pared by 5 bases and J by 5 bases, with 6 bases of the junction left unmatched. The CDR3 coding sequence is TGTGCCAGCAGCGAGGGGACTAGCGGGAGGGCCGACAATGAGCAGTTCTTC. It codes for CASSEGTSGRADNEQFF.

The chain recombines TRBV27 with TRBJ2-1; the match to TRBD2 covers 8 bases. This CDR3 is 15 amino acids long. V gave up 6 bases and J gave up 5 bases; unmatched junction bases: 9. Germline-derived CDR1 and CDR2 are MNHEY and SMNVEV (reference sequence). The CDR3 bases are TGTGCCAGCAGATCAGCCGCGGGAGGTCACAATGAGCAGTTCTTC. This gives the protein CASRSAAGGHNEQFF.

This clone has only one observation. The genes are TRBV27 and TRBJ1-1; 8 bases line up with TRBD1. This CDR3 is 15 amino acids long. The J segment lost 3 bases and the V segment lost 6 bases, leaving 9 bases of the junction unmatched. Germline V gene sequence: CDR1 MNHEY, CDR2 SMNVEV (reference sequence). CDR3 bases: TGTGCCAGCAGAGTTGACAGGGGACTCTACACTGAAGCTTTCTTT. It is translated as CASRVDRGLYTEAFF.

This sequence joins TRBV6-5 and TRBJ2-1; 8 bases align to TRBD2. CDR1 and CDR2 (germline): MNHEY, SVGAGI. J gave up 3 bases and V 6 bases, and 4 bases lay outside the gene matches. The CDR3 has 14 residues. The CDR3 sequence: CASSSGRNYNEQFF. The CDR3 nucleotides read TGTGCCAGCAGCAGCGGGAGAAACTACAATGAGCAGTTCTTC.

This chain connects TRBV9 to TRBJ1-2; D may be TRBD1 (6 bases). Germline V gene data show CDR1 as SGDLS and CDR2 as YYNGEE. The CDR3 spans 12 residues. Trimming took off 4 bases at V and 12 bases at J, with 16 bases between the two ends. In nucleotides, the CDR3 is TGTGCCAGCAGCCGGGAGGGGGGCGCCGACACCTTC. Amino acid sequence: CASSREGGADTF.

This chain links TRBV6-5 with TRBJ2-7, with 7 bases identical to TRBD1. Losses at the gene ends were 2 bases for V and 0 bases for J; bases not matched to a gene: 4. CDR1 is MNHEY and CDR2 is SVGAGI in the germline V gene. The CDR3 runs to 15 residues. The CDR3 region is CASSYRGLSSYEQYF. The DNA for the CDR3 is TGTGCCAGCAGTTACAGGGGGCTAAGCTCCTACGAGCAGTACTTC.

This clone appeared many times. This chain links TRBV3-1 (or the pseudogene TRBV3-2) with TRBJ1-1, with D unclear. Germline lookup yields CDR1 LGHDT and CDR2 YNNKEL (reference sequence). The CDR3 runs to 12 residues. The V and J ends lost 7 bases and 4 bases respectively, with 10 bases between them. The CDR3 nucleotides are TGTGCCAGCACGGGGAGGGTCACTGAAGCTTTCTTT. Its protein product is CASTGRVTEAFF.

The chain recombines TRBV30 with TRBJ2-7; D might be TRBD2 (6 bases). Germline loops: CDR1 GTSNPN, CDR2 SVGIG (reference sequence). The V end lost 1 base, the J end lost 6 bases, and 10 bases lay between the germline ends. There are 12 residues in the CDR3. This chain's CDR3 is CAWSGQTSEQYF. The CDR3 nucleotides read TGTGCCTGGAGTGGCCAGACTAGCGAGCAGTACTTC. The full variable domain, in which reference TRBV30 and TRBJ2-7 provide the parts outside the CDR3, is SQTIHQWPATLVQPVGSPLSLECTVEGTSNPNLYWYRQAAGRGLQLLFYSVGIGQISSEVPQNLSASRPQDRQFILSSKKLLLSDSGFYLCAWSGQTSEQYFGPGTRLTVT.

As DNA, the CDR3 is TGTGCCAGCAGGCTCGAGGAGGGCGCGGTCTATGGCTACACCTTC. Residues: CASRLEEGAVYGYTF. The V and J genes are TRBV6-5 and TRBJ1-2; D not certain. The CDR3 runs to 15 residues. The germline V gene encodes CDR1 MNHEY and CDR2 SVGAGI. Trimming pared 6 bases from V and 4 bases from J, leaving 18 bases between.

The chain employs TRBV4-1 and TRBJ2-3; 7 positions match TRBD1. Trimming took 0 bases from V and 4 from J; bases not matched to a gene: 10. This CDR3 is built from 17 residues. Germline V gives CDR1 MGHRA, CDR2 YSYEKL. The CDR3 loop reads CASSQDLAGGRADTQYF. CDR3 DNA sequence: TGCGCCAGCAGCCAAGATCTCGCAGGGGGAAGGGCAGATACGCAGTATTTT.

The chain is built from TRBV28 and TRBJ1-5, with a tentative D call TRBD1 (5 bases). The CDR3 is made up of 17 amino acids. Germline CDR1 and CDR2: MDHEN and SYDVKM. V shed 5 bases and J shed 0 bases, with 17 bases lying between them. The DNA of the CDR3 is TGTGCCAGCAGTATACCGGAGACAGCTTATAGCAATCAGCCCCAGCATTTT. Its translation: CASSIPETAYSNQPQHF.

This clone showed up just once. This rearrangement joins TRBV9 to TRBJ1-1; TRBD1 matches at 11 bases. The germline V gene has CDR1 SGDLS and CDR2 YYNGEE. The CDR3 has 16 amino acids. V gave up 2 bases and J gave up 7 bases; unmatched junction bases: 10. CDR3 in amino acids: CASSVGQGEKRGEAFF. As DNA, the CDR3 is TGTGCCAGCAGCGTGGGACAGGGGGAGAAAAGGGGTGAAGCTTTCTTT.

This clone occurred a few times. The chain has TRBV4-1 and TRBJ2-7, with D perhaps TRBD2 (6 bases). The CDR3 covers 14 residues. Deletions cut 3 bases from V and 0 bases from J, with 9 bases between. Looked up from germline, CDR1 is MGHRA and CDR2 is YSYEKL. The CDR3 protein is CASSHPGLSYEQYF. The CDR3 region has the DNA TGCGCCAGCAGCCACCCGGGACTCTCCTACGAGCAGTACTTC.

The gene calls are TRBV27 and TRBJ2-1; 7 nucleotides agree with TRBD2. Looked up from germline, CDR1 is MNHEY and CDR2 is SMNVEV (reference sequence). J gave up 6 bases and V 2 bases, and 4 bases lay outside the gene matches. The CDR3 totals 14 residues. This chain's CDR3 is CASSLRERGNEQFF. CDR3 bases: TGTGCCAGCAGTTTACGGGAGCGGGGCAATGAGCAGTTCTTC.

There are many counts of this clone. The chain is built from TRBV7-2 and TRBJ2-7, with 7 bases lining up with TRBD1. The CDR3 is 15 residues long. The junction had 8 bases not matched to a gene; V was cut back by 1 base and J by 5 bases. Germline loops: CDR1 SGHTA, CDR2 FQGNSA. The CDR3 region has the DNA TGTGCCAGCAGCTTAGATTCGGACAGGTCTAACGAGCAGTACTTC. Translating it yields CASSLDSDRSNEQYF.

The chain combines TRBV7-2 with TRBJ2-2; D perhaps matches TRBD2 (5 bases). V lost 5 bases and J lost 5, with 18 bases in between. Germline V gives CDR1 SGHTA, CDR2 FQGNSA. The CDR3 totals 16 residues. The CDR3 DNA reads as TGTGCCAGCAGCACCTCGACGGGGAGAAAAACCGGGGAGCTGTTTTTT. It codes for CASSTSTGRKTGELFF.

In nucleotides, the CDR3 is TGTGCCAGCAGCCTGGCCGGGACAGGGGGCGAGGACACTGAAGCTTTCTTT. As protein: CASSLAGTGGEDTEAFF. The chain is built from TRBV5-4 and TRBJ1-1; TRBD1 matches 12 bases. This CDR3 has 17 residues. The germline V gene encodes CDR1 SGHNT and CDR2 YYREEE (reference sequence). V shed 4 bases, J shed 3 bases, and the junction held 10 bases outside the gene matches. Together with reference TRBV5-4 and TRBJ1-1, the CDR3 gives the full variable domain: ETGVTQSPTHLIKTRGQQVTLRCSSQSGHNTVSWYQQALGQGPQFIFQYYREEENGRGNFPPRFSGLQFPNYSSELNVNALELDDSALYLCASSLAGTGGEDTEAFFGQGTRLTVV.

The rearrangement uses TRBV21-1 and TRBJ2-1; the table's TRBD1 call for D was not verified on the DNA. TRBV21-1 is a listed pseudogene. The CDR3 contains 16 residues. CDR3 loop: CASSARGLVSYNEQFF. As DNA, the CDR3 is TGTGCCAGCAGCGCCAGGGGGCTCGTCTCCTACAATGAGCAGTTCTTC.

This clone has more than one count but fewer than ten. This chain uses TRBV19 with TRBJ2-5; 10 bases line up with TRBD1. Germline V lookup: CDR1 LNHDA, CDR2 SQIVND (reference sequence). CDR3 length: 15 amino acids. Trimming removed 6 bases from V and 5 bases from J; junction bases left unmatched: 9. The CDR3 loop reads CASSDRGQGMETQYF. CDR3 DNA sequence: TGTGCCAGTAGCGACAGGGGGCAGGGCATGGAGACCCAGTACTTC.

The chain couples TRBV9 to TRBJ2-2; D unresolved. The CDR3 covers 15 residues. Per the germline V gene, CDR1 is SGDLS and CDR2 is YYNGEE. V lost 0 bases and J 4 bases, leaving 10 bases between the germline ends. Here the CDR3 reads CASSVDGRFTGELFF. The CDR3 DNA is TGTGCCAGCAGCGTAGACGGCAGGTTCACCGGGGAGCTGTTTTTT.

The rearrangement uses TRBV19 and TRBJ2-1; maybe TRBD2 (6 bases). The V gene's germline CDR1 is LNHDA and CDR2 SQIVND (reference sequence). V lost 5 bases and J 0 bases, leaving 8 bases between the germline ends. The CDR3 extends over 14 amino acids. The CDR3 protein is CASSLGSSYNEQFF. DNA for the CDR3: TGTGCCAGTAGTCTCGGGAGCTCCTACAATGAGCAGTTCTTC.